A selection of T cell receptor beta chains follows, all from one sample in a study of T cells after yellow fever vaccination. TCRdb reprocessed the 5' RACE reads with MiXCR, giving one entry per CDR3 protein. The data contain some 550,000 distinct CDR3 sequences, around 21% of them singletons. The material sequenced was PBMCs, taken 15 days after the yellow fever booster vaccination. Receptors originate from a man under 40 who received the YFV17D yellow fever vaccine. Each CDR3 is given with its conserved first and last residue. The D gene is left open where the match is weak. Expanded clones get a size class; other rows say once, few or many, or leave the size out.

j_gene: TRBJ2-1
abundance: -
v_gene: TRBV20-1
d_gene: -
CDR3aa: CSTLDSNEQFF
CDR3nt: TGCAGTACTCTAGACTCCAATGAGCAGTTCTTC

j_gene: TRBJ2-7
abundance: few
v_gene: TRBV4-3
d_gene: -
CDR3aa: CASSQGAVVGSYEQYF
CDR3nt: TGCGCCAGCAGCCAAGGGGCCGTCGTCGGATCCTACGAGCAGTACTTC

j_gene: TRBJ2-2
abundance: many
v_gene: TRBV6-5
d_gene: TRBD1
CDR3aa: CASSYRTGWTGELFF
CDR3nt: TGTGCCAGCAGTTACAGGACAGGGTGGACCGGGGAGCTGTTTTTT

j_gene: TRBJ1-5
abundance: -
v_gene: TRBV20-1
d_gene: -
CDR3aa: CSAQGSEPQHF
CDR3nt: TGCAGTGCTCAGGGGTCGGAGCCCCAGCATTTT

j_gene: TRBJ2-1
abundance: many
v_gene: TRBV6-2/TRBV6-3
d_gene: TRBD1
CDR3aa: CASSYPRINVPGQGYYEQFF
CDR3nt: TGTGCCAGCAGTTACCCTAGGATCAACGTTCCGGGACAGGGTTACTATGAGCAGTTCTTC

j_gene: TRBJ2-7
abundance: -
v_gene: TRBV5-1
d_gene: TRBD1
CDR3aa: CASSLRTGGSEQYF
CDR3nt: TGCGCCAGCAGCCTACGGACAGGGGGCTCCGAGCAGTACTTC

j_gene: TRBJ2-7
abundance: few
v_gene: TRBV15
d_gene: -
CDR3aa: CATSRDIDRTSYEQYF
CDR3nt: TGTGCCACCAGCAGAGATATAGACAGGACCTCCTACGAGCAGTACTTC

j_gene: TRBJ2-1
abundance: -
v_gene: TRBV6-2/TRBV6-3
d_gene: TRBD1
CDR3aa: CASRPRGQGGNEQFF
CDR3nt: TGTGCCAGCAGACCCCGAGGACAGGGGGGCAATGAGCAGTTCTTC

j_gene: TRBJ2-5
abundance: -
v_gene: TRBV19
d_gene: TRBD1
CDR3aa: CASSAWTGTIKETQYF
CDR3nt: TGTGCCAGTAGCGCCTGGACAGGGACGATCAAGGAGACCCAGTACTTC

j_gene: TRBJ2-5
abundance: many
v_gene: TRBV12-3/TRBV12-4
d_gene: -
CDR3aa: CASSFEGGGETQYF
CDR3nt: TGTGCCAGCAGTTTCGAGGGGGGGGGAGAGACCCAGTACTTC

j_gene: TRBJ2-1
abundance: few
v_gene: TRBV28
d_gene: -
CDR3aa: CASSSDSLNRQFF
CDR3nt: TGTGCCAGCAGTTCGGACAGTTTGAATCGGCAGTTCTTC

j_gene: TRBJ2-7
abundance: -
v_gene: TRBV7-2
d_gene: -
CDR3aa: CASSLARGGNEIVYEQYF
CDR3nt: TGTGCCAGCAGCTTAGCGCGTGGGGGAAACGAGATAGTTTACGAGCAGTACTTC

j_gene: TRBJ2-3
abundance: few
v_gene: TRBV10-2
d_gene: TRBD2
CDR3aa: CASKAGGDADTQYF
CDR3nt: TGCGCCAGCAAGGCGGGAGGGGACGCAGATACGCAGTATTTT

j_gene: TRBJ1-2
abundance: few
v_gene: TRBV7-6
d_gene: -
CDR3aa: CASSLEAQDPYGYTF
CDR3nt: TGTGCCAGCAGCTTAGAGGCACAGGACCCCTATGGCTACACCTTC

j_gene: TRBJ2-7
abundance: -
v_gene: TRBV11-2
d_gene: -
CDR3aa: CASAGRFYEQYF
CDR3nt: TGTGCCTCGGCAGGGAGATTTTACGAGCAGTACTTC

j_gene: TRBJ2-2
abundance: -
v_gene: TRBV9
d_gene: TRBD2
CDR3aa: CASSVHPGLLSGELFF
CDR3nt: TGTGCCAGCAGCGTTCACCCGGGACTACTCAGCGGGGAGCTGTTTTTT

j_gene: TRBJ2-2
abundance: few
v_gene: TRBV14
d_gene: -
CDR3aa: CASSQDLGGELFF
CDR3nt: TGTGCCAGCAGCCAAGATCTGGGCGGGGAGCTGTTTTTT

j_gene: TRBJ2-7
abundance: few
v_gene: TRBV25-1
d_gene: -
CDR3aa: CASTTGQSGEQYF
CDR3nt: TGTGCCAGCACCACGGGGCAGTCGGGTGAGCAGTACTTC

j_gene: TRBJ1-4
abundance: -
v_gene: TRBV7-9
d_gene: -
CDR3aa: CASSLDGRGGEKLFF
CDR3nt: TGTGCCAGCAGCTTGGACGGGAGAGGAGGCGAAAAACTGTTTTTT

j_gene: TRBJ2-2
abundance: many
v_gene: TRBV12-3/TRBV12-4
d_gene: TRBD2
CDR3aa: CASSLGLAGTGELFF
CDR3nt: TGTGCCAGCAGTTTGGGCCTAGCGGGAACCGGGGAGCTGTTTTTT

j_gene: TRBJ2-5
abundance: few
v_gene: TRBV12-3/TRBV12-4
d_gene: TRBD2
CDR3aa: CASRLSGSPQETQYF
CDR3nt: TGTGCCAGCAGGCTGAGCGGGAGCCCTCAAGAGACCCAGTACTTC

j_gene: TRBJ1-4
abundance: few
v_gene: TRBV5-6
d_gene: -
CDR3aa: CASSLRTGSSEKLFF
CDR3nt: TGTGCCAGCAGCCTCCGAACAGGGTCCTCGGAAAAACTGTTTTTT

j_gene: TRBJ2-2
abundance: -
v_gene: TRBV29-1
d_gene: -
CDR3aa: CSATGETPNTGELFF
CDR3nt: TGCAGCGCCACAGGCGAGACCCCGAACACCGGGGAGCTGTTTTTT

j_gene: TRBJ2-7
abundance: few
v_gene: TRBV6-5
d_gene: -
CDR3aa: CASSYSAGQQTYEQYF
CDR3nt: TGTGCCAGCAGTTACTCGGCCGGGCAGCAGACCTACGAGCAGTACTTC

j_gene: TRBJ2-7
abundance: -
v_gene: TRBV7-2
d_gene: TRBD2
CDR3aa: CASSIRSGGTYEQYF
CDR3nt: TGTGCCAGCAGCATCCGGTCGGGGGGAACCTACGAGCAGTACTTC

j_gene: TRBJ1-4
abundance: many
v_gene: TRBV15
d_gene: TRBD1
CDR3aa: CATSKGARWPPEKLFF
CDR3nt: TGTGCCACCAGCAAGGGGGCGCGCTGGCCCCCCGAAAAACTGTTTTTT

j_gene: TRBJ2-3
abundance: -
v_gene: TRBV12-3/TRBV12-4
d_gene: TRBD1
CDR3aa: CASSRTGWTDTQYF
CDR3nt: TGTGCCAGCAGTAGGACAGGGTGGACAGATACGCAGTATTTT

j_gene: TRBJ2-5
abundance: -
v_gene: TRBV10-2
d_gene: -
CDR3aa: CASSETRPGPETQYF
CDR3nt: TGCGCCAGCAGTGAGACTAGGCCCGGGCCTGAGACCCAGTACTTC